The 22 T cell receptor beta chains listed next were all sequenced from one sample in a study of blood T cell repertoires in COVID-19. Produced via immunoSEQ multiplex PCR; TCRdb's table is partial and in-frame only. The sample consists of hundreds of thousands of clones, 70% to 90% of them appearing once. Sequencing used peripheral blood. These receptors came from a woman in her 30s with active or convalescent COVID-19.

The chain employs TRBV7-8 and TRBJ2-1, with 7 bases fitting TRBD1. The CDR3 extends over 12 amino acids. In germline, CDR1 is SGHVS, CDR2 FQNEAQ. Trimming cost V 8 bases and J 7 bases; bases outside gene matches: 5. DNA for the CDR3: TGTGCCAGCTACAGGGGCGGGAATGAGCAGTTCTTC. Protein: CASYRGGNEQFF.

The chain links TRBV29-1 to TRBJ1-1; D is perhaps TRBD1 (5 bases). CDR3 length: 14 residues. CDR1 SQVTM and CDR2 ANQGSEA come from the germline V gene. V dropped 7 bases and J dropped 2 bases, with 17 bases sitting between them. Written as DNA, the CDR3 is TGCAGCGACCTGACAGTTAGACCAAACACTGAAGCTTTCTTT. This translates into CSDLTVRPNTEAFF. The entire variable domain, with the rest obtained from reference TRBV29-1 and TRBJ1-1, is as follows: SAVISQKPSRDICQRGTSLTIQCQVDSQVTMMFWYRQQPGQSLTLIATANQGSEATYESGFVIDKFPISRPNLTFSTLTVSNMSPEDSSIYLCSDLTVRPNTEAFFGQGTRLTVV.

The rearrangement joins TRBV11-2 to TRBJ2-7; 14 nucleotides align to TRBD2. The germline CDR1 and CDR2 sequences are SGHAT and FQNNGV. The CDR3 length is 16 residues. After removal of 5 bases from V and 0 bases from J, the junction contained 3 bases not matched to a gene. The CDR3 sequence is CASSEGLAGVSYEQYF. Written as DNA, the CDR3 is TGTGCCAGCAGCGAGGGACTAGCGGGAGTCTCCTACGAGCAGTACTTC.

This clone was seen only once. The chain employs TRBV6-4 and TRBJ1-1; D might be TRBD1 (6 bases). This CDR3 contains 15 residues. CDR1 is MRHNA, CDR2 SNTAGT, per germline. V was pared by 6 bases and J by 0 bases, with 14 bases between. The CDR3: CASSRGRDMNTEAFF. The DNA for the CDR3 is TGTGCCAGCAGCAGGGGACGGGACATGAACACTGAAGCTTTCTTT.

This chain uses TRBV27 with TRBJ2-2; 9 bases map to TRBD1. Trimming cost V 6 bases and J 6 bases; bases outside gene matches: 8. Germline V CDR1 and CDR2: MNHEY, SMNVEV (reference sequence). CDR3 size: 15 residues. The CDR3 region has the DNA TGTGCCAGCAGAGGAGACAGGGGGGTGGCCGGGGAGCTGTTTTTT. Translating it yields CASRGDRGVAGELFF.

This sequence joins TRBV19 and TRBJ1-6; 8 bases map to TRBD1. Germline V gives CDR1 LNHDA, CDR2 SQIVND (reference sequence). The V segment lost 5 bases and the J segment 7 bases; nucleotides outside the gene matches: 10. This CDR3 is 16 amino acids long. Here the CDR3 DNA reads TGTGCCAGTAGTTCGACCGGACAGGGAGGCAATTCACCCCTCCACTTT. Encoded protein: CASSSTGQGGNSPLHF.

In the case of this clone: This specimen includes other DNA sequences encoding the same CDR3. The V gene is TRBV3-1 (or the pseudogene TRBV3-2), the J gene TRBJ1-2; no clear D. There are 14 residues in the CDR3. Per germline, CDR1 LGHDT and CDR2 YNNKEL (reference sequence). V gave up 0 bases and J gave up 2 bases, with 7 bases separating them. The CDR3 loop reads CASSQEDSNYGYTF. CDR3 DNA: TGTGCCAGCAGCCAAGAAGATAGCAACTATGGCTACACCTTC.

V is TRBV5-1 and J is TRBJ2-1; 9 bases line up with TRBD1. The CDR3 extends over 15 amino acids. Germline CDR1 and CDR2: SGHRS and YFSETQ. V gave up 7 bases and J gave up 1 base; unmatched junction bases: 6. CDR3 in DNA: TGCGCCAGCGCGATCGGGACAGGGTCCTACAATGAGCAGTTCTTC. Translated, it gives CASAIGTGSYNEQFF.

This chain uses TRBV24-1 with TRBJ2-3; the match to TRBD2 covers 13 bases. CDR1 is KGHDR and CDR2 is SFDVKD in the germline V gene. This CDR3 contains 18 residues. Trimming removed 2 bases from V and 3 bases from J; junction bases left unmatched: 7. CDR3 region: CATSDSQGLAGPTDTQYF. The CDR3 DNA reads TGTGCCACCAGTGATTCCCAGGGACTAGCGGGACCGACAGATACGCAGTATTTT.

This clone has a handful of counts. The J gene is TRBJ2-2, the V gene TRBV29-1; 8 bases are shared with TRBD2. In germline, CDR1 is SQVTM, CDR2 ANQGSEA. The V and J ends lost 2 bases and 2 bases, in that order; junction bases with no gene match: 4. The CDR3 runs to 15 residues. This chain's CDR3 is CSVEHAGGNTGELFF. Written as DNA, the CDR3 is TGCAGCGTTGAACACGCGGGAGGAAACACCGGGGAGCTGTTTTTT.

This sequence joins TRBV6-5 and TRBJ2-7; 12 nucleotides agree with TRBD2. Germline loops: CDR1 MNHEY, CDR2 SVGAGI. The V segment lost 0 bases and the J segment 6 bases; nucleotides outside the gene matches: 3. The CDR3 length is 15 residues. CDR3 in amino acids: CASSYSTSGGFEQYF. The CDR3 DNA sequence: TGTGCCAGCAGTTACTCGACTAGCGGGGGCTTCGAGCAGTACTTC.

The V and J genes are TRBV3-1 (or the pseudogene TRBV3-2) and TRBJ1-1, with D tentatively TRBD1 (5 bases). The CDR3 totals 17 residues. The V gene's germline CDR1 is LGHDT and CDR2 YNNKEL (reference sequence). Trimming cost V 0 bases and J 2 bases, with 16 bases left between them. The CDR3 DNA follows: TGTGCCAGCAGCCAAGATGGAGGGGCCCAATTCAACACTGAAGCTTTCTTT. Amino acid sequence: CASSQDGGAQFNTEAFF.

V gene TRBV29-1 combines with J gene TRBJ2-1; 9 bases match TRBD2. V lost 3 bases and J lost 8; bases outside the gene matches: 14. CDR3 length: 16 amino acids. Germline CDR1 and CDR2: SQVTM and ANQGSEA. The CDR3 sequence is CSVDVVAGEGVDEQFF. The CDR3 region has the DNA TGCAGCGTTGACGTTGTAGCGGGAGAGGGTGTCGATGAGCAGTTCTTC.

This clone was counted a single time. V is TRBV30 and J is TRBJ2-5; the match to TRBD1 covers 8 bases. The CDR3 length is 14 residues. The J segment lost 7 bases and the V segment lost 2 bases, leaving 9 bases of the junction unmatched. Germline CDR1 and CDR2: GTSNPN and SVGIG (reference sequence). The CDR3 bases are TGTGCCTGGAGTAAGGGACAGGCTGTCGGGACCCAGTACTTC. Translating gives CAWSKGQAVGTQYF.

This clone has a handful of counts. V usage is TRBV15 and J usage is TRBJ1-2; D ambiguous. The CDR3 covers 13 residues. Trimming removed 0 bases at V and 10 bases at J, with 12 bases between. Per the germline V gene, CDR1 is LNHNV and CDR2 is YYDKDF (reference sequence). The CDR3 region is CATSRDHGEVYTF. Here the CDR3 DNA reads TGTGCCACCAGCAGAGATCACGGGGAGGTCTACACCTTC.

The chain employs TRBV5-4 and TRBJ2-7, with D unclear. Germline CDR1 reads SGHNT; CDR2 reads YYREEE (reference sequence). The CDR3 consists of 15 residues. Trimming took 3 bases from V and 2 from J, leaving 15 bases between them. CDR3 residues: CASSYSGFDTYEQYF. CDR3 bases: TGTGCCAGCAGCTACTCCGGGTTTGATACCTACGAGCAGTACTTC.

The CDR3: CASSYVPGSYEQYF. The CDR3 DNA follows: TGTGCCAGCAGTTACGTACCAGGATCCTACGAGCAGTACTTC. V and J are TRBV6-2 or TRBV6-3 and TRBJ2-7; no firm D call. There are 14 residues in the CDR3. V was shortened by 2 bases and J by 1 base, with 9 bases between the two germline ends. Germline CDR1 MNHEY, CDR2 SVGEGT.

The chain joins TRBV5-4 to TRBJ2-1; TRBD2 matches 15 bases. CDR3 length equals 16 residues. V shed 4 bases and J 8 bases; nucleotides not matched to a gene: 7. Germline V gives CDR1 SGHNT, CDR2 YYREEE (reference sequence). The CDR3 DNA reads as TGTGCCAGCAGCGAAGGACTAGCGGGGGGGCGCGATGAGCAGTTCTTC. It codes for CASSEGLAGGRDEQFF. Filled out from reference TRBV5-4 and TRBJ2-1, the complete variable domain reads ETGVTQSPTHLIKTRGQQVTLRCSSQSGHNTVSWYQQALGQGPQFIFQYYREEENGRGNFPPRFSGLQFPNYSSELNVNALELDDSALYLCASSEGLAGGRDEQFFGPGTRLTVL.

V and J are TRBV5-1 and TRBJ1-1; D is possibly TRBD1 (6 bases). Germline V lookup: CDR1 SGHRS, CDR2 YFSETQ. The V end was cut by 1 base, the J end by 2 bases, with 12 bases between. The CDR3 is 15 amino acids. The CDR3 protein is CASSLRAGANTEAFF. The CDR3 DNA is TGCGCCAGCAGCTTGAGGGCAGGGGCAAACACTGAAGCTTTCTTT.

This rearrangement joins TRBV28 to TRBJ1-5; 8 nucleotides agree with TRBD1. Germline assignment: CDR1 MDHEN and CDR2 SYDVKM. J gave up 5 bases and V 4 bases, and 10 bases lay outside the gene matches. The CDR3 totals 16 residues. The CDR3 region is CASSSYWTGRHQPQHF. The CDR3 coding sequence is TGTGCCAGCAGTTCGTACTGGACAGGGAGGCATCAGCCCCAGCATTTT.

The chain couples TRBV10-2 to TRBJ1-6; TRBD1 matches 8 bases. Unmatched junction bases numbered 4, after V lost 6 bases and J lost 6 bases. Germline CDR1 and CDR2: WSHSY and SAAADI. The CDR3 runs to 14 residues. The CDR3 DNA follows: TGCGCCAGCAGCGACGACAGGGGTAATTCACCCCTCCACTTT. Its translation: CASSDDRGNSPLHF.

The CDR3 DNA reads as TGTGCCAGTAGTATCGATTTTACTAGCGGGAGCCCTCCGGTCGGGTTCTTC. It is translated as CASSIDFTSGSPPVGFF. The chain employs TRBV19 and TRBJ2-1, with 11 bases that match TRBD2. Germline-derived CDR1 and CDR2 are LNHDA and SQIVND (reference sequence). The CDR3 has 17 amino acids. Trimming cost V 3 bases and J 15 bases; bases outside gene matches: 19.